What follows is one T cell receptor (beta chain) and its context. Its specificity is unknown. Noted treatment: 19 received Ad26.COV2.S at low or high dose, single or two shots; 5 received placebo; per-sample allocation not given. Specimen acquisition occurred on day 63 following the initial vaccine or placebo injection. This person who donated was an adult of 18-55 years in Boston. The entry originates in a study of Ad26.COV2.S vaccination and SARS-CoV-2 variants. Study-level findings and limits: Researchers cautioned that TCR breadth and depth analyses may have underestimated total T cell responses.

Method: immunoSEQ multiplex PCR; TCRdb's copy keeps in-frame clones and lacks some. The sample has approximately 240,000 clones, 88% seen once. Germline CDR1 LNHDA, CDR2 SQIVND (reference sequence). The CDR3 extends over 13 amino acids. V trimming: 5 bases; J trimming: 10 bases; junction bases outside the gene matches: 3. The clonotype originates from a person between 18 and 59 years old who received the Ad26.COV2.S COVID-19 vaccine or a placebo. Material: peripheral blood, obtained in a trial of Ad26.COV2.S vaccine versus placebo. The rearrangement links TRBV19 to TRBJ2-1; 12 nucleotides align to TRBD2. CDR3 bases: TGTGCCAGTAGTGCTAGCGGGAGGGTAGAGCAGTTCTTC. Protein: CASSASGRVEQFF.